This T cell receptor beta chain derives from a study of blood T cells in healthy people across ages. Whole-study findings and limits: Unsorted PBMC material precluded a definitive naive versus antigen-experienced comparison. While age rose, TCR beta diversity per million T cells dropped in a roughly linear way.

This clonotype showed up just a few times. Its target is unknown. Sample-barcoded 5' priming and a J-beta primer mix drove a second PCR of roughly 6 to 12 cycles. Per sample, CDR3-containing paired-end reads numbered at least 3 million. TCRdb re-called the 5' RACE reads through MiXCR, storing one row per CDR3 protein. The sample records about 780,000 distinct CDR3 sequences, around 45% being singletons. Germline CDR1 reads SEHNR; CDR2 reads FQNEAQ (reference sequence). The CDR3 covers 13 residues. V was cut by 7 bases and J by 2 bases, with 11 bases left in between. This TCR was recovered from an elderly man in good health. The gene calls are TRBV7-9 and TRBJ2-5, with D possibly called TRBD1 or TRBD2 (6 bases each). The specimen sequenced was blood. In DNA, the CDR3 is TGTGCCAGCACCACGGGGGCACAAGAGACCCAGTACTTC. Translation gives CASTTGAQETQYF.